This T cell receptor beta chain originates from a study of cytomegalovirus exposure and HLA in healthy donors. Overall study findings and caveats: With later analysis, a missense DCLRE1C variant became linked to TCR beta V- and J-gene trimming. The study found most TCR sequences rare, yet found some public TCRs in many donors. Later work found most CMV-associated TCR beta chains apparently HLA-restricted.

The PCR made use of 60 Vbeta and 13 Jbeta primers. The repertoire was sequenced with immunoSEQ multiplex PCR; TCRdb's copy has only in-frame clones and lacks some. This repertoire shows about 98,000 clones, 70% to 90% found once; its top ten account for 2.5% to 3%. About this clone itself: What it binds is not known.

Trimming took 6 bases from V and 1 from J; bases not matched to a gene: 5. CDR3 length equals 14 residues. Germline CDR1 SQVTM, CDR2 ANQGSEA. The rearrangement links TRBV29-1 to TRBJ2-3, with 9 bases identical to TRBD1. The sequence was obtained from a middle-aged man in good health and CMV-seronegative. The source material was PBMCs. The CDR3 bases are TGCAGCGTGAGGGGGACAGGGCGCACAGATACGCAGTATTTT. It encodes CSVRGTGRTDTQYF.